The present TCR beta chain was sequenced within a study of breast tumors, draining lymph nodes, adjacent tissues. Study outcomes and limitations: Tumor and nontumor repertoires were significantly more similar in luminal-like than in basal-like breast cancer. Data fit most tumor T cells coming from lymph node, expanding in tumor. Tumor T cell lymph node origin was a supported hypothesis, not proven.

One entry per CDR3 protein, called by TCRdb with MiXCR from the multiplex PCR reads. The table shows around 300,000 distinct CDR3 sequences, with around 30% occurring only once. This clonotype was seen repeatedly, ten times or more. No antigen is known for it. Breast cancer patients provided tissue from their axillary draining lymph nodes. Trimming took off 6 bases at V and 4 bases at J, with 15 bases between the two ends. CDR3 size: 14 residues. Germline loops: CDR1 LNHDA, CDR2 SQIVND (reference sequence). The sequence came from a female donor with breast cancer. Some clones in this sample may be carry-over from other donors' samples. The chain employs TRBV19 and TRBJ1-2, with unresolved D. The sequencing input was axillary lymph node tissue. The CDR3 coding sequence is TGTGCCAGTAGCAACGGACGGAGCATCTATGGCTACACCTTC. Translated: CASSNGRSIYGYTF.